Following are 19 T cell receptor beta chains from one sample sequenced in a study of blood T cell repertoires in COVID-19. Only in-frame clones appear in the TCRdb table, and some are missing; sequencing was by immunoSEQ multiplex PCR. Seen here are just over 250,000 clones, approximately 88% observed once, and the top ten hold roughly 10%. The sample taken for sequencing was peripheral blood. These receptors were obtained from a woman aged 70-85 years with COVID-19, enrolled during active disease.

The chain joins TRBV3-1 (or the pseudogene TRBV3-2) to TRBJ2-7; 9 nucleotides agree with TRBD2. The germline CDR1 and CDR2 sequences are LGHDT and YNNKEL (reference sequence). This CDR3 is 18 amino acids long. Trimming cost V 0 bases and J 3 bases; bases outside gene matches: 12. The CDR3 coding sequence is TGTGCCAGCAGCCAAGATAGGTCTGGGTCTAGCGGGGTCTACGAGCAGTACTTC. It encodes CASSQDRSGSSGVYEQYF.

The chain uses TRBV4-1 and TRBJ2-7; TRBD1 agrees at 9 bases. The V and J ends lost 4 bases and 2 bases, in that order; junction bases with no gene match: 15. CDR1 is MGHRA and CDR2 is YSYEKL in the germline V gene. This CDR3 is 18 amino acids long. DNA for the CDR3: TGCGCCAGCAGCCTAACCTCCGGGACAGGGTTGCCCACCTACGAGCAGTACTTC. This translates into CASSLTSGTGLPTYEQYF.

V is TRBV3-1 (or the pseudogene TRBV3-2) and J is TRBJ1-1; TRBD1 matches at 8 bases. CDR1 is LGHDT and CDR2 is YNNKEL in the germline V gene (reference sequence). Trimming at V came to 4 bases and at J to 5 bases, leaving 6 bases not matched to a gene. The CDR3 is 14 residues long. CDR3 protein: CASSRTDRVTEAFF. The DNA for the CDR3 is TGTGCCAGCAGCCGGACGGACAGGGTAACTGAAGCTTTCTTT.

This clone was seen once. The rearrangement uses TRBV12-3 or TRBV12-4 and TRBJ2-7; weak D call: TRBD2 (5 bases). Trimming shortened V by 6 bases and J by 6 bases, and 9 bases separated the two germline ends. The CDR3 loop spans 11 amino acids. CDR3 region: CASSQTSEQYF. The CDR3 DNA reads as TGTGCCAGCAGCCAAACTAGCGAGCAGTACTTC.

In this sample, this clone turned up a few times. Here the CDR3 DNA reads TGTGCCAGCAGCCCTGCTACCGTGAGGCAAGAGCAGTACTTC. It yields the protein CASSPATVRQEQYF. The V call is TRBV7-3, the J call TRBJ2-7; D remains ambiguous. Germline CDR1 is SGHTA and CDR2 is FQGTGA. This CDR3 has 14 residues. The V end was cut by 5 bases, the J end by 7 bases, with 18 bases between.

The chain links TRBV7-9 to TRBJ2-7, with 11 bases lining up with TRBD1. Unmatched junction bases numbered 5, after V lost 5 bases and J lost 5 bases. CDR3 length: 14 amino acids. CDR1 and CDR2 from the germline V gene are SEHNR and FQNEAQ (reference sequence). In DNA, the CDR3 is TGTGCCAGCAGCATGGACAGGGGGCACGACGAGCAGTACTTC. This encodes CASSMDRGHDEQYF.

V and J are TRBV11-2 and TRBJ2-7; 9 positions match TRBD1. Per the germline V gene, CDR1 is SGHAT and CDR2 is FQNNGV. The CDR3 contains 15 residues. The ends lost 1 base at V and 2 bases at J; junction bases unmatched: 3. In DNA, the CDR3 is TGTGCCAGCAGCTTAGGACAGGGGGTTACCTACGAGCAGTACTTC. Its translation: CASSLGQGVTYEQYF.

The chain combines TRBV6-5 with TRBJ1-1, with 7 bases fitting TRBD1. CDR3 length: 15 residues. Germline V gene lookup returns CDR1 MNHEY and CDR2 SVGAGI. Germline trimming cut 4 bases from V and 3 bases from J; bases unmatched to any gene: 8. CDR3 protein: CASSSEGAGHTEAFF. The CDR3 nucleotides are TGTGCCAGCAGTTCCGAGGGGGCTGGGCACACTGAAGCTTTCTTT.

V gene TRBV30 combines with J gene TRBJ2-2; 8 positions match TRBD2. The CDR3 covers 15 residues. The germline CDR1 and CDR2 sequences are GTSNPN and SVGIG (reference sequence). The V and J ends lost 3 bases and 4 bases, in that order; junction bases with no gene match: 7. Here the CDR3 reads CAWRVGLVATGELFF. The CDR3, as DNA: TGTGCCTGGAGGGTGGGACTAGTGGCCACCGGGGAGCTGTTTTTT.

V and J are TRBV7-8 and TRBJ2-1, with D possibly TRBD2 on 5 matching bases. The CDR3 has 12 residues. The V end lost 4 bases, the J end lost 11 bases, and 12 bases lay between the germline ends. CDR1 and CDR2 (germline): SGHVS, FQNEAQ. CDR3 residues: CASSSVSGKQFF. CDR3 nucleotide sequence: TGTGCCAGCAGCTCTGTAAGCGGAAAGCAGTTCTTC.

The rearrangement links TRBV19 to TRBJ1-5; 8 bases line up with TRBD1. The CDR3 is made up of 15 amino acids. Germline V CDR1 and CDR2: LNHDA, SQIVND (reference sequence). The chain's CDR3 is CASAPGGGDFQPQHF. CDR3 in DNA: TGTGCGTCGGCTCCAGGGGGCGGAGACTTTCAGCCCCAGCATTTT.

The chain links TRBV9 to TRBJ2-7, with D perhaps matching TRBD2 (7 bases). Germline CDR1 is SGDLS and CDR2 is YYNGEE. The CDR3 extends over 17 amino acids. V dropped 4 bases and J dropped 2 bases, with 22 bases sitting between them. CDR3 amino acids: CASSPRDMAGDPYEQYF. CDR3 coding DNA: TGTGCCAGCAGCCCACGGGACATGGCGGGGGATCCCTACGAGCAGTACTTC.

V and J are TRBV10-1 and TRBJ2-5, with D tentatively TRBD2 (6 bases). Germline V lookup: CDR1 WNHNN, CDR2 SYGVQD (reference sequence). The CDR3 is 19 amino acids. Trimming took off 2 bases at V and 0 bases at J, with 22 bases between the two ends. CDR3 amino acids: CASSERSSGPFRYQETQYF. Here the CDR3 DNA reads TGCGCCAGCAGTGAGCGGTCGAGCGGGCCCTTTCGGTACCAAGAGACCCAGTACTTC.

This sequence joins TRBV7-9 and TRBJ1-1; no clear D. The CDR3 sequence is 14 residues long. With 2 bases removed from V and 1 base from J, the gap between germline ends came to 8 bases. CDR1 is SEHNR, CDR2 FQNEAQ, per germline (reference sequence). DNA of the CDR3: TGTGCCAGCAGCTTATTCGGGAGGAACACTGAAGCTTTCTTT. As protein: CASSLFGRNTEAFF.

The genes are TRBV5-1 and TRBJ2-2, with D hard to call. The germline gives CDR1 SGHRS, CDR2 YFSETQ. The CDR3 consists of 15 residues. V gave up 4 bases and J gave up 5 bases, with 15 bases separating them. CDR3 nucleotides: TGCGCCAGCAGCATATTGGCGGAGAGGACCGGGGAGCTGTTTTTT. Its protein product is CASSILAERTGELFF.

This chain links TRBV7-2 with TRBJ1-2, with 9 nucleotides matching TRBD1. CDR1 SGHTA and CDR2 FQGNSA come from the germline V gene. The CDR3 has 13 amino acids. Trimming at V came to 5 bases and at J to 4 bases, leaving 2 bases not matched to a gene. The CDR3 nucleotides read TGTGCCAGCAGCCGGGACAGGGTCTATGGCTACACCTTC. This encodes CASSRDRVYGYTF.

This chain links TRBV7-9 with TRBJ1-1, with TRBD1 matching over 8 bases. Trimming cost V 5 bases and J 1 base; bases outside gene matches: 3. CDR1 is SEHNR, CDR2 FQNEAQ, per germline (reference sequence). The CDR3 is 14 residues long. The CDR3 DNA follows: TGTGCCAGCAGCGTCACAGGGGGGAACACTGAAGCTTTCTTT. Its translation: CASSVTGGNTEAFF.

In nucleotides, the CDR3 is TGTGCCAGCAGTTACTCGAGGGCGGGGTACGATAATTCACCCCTCCACTTT. This codes for CASSYSRAGYDNSPLHF. The chain combines TRBV6-2 or TRBV6-3 with TRBJ1-6; D is uncertain. CDR1 MNHEY and CDR2 SVGEGT come from the germline V gene. V was shortened by 0 bases and J by 5 bases, with 14 bases between the two germline ends. This CDR3 comprises 17 residues.

On this clone: Other DNA sequences in the same sample also yield this CDR3. The DNA for the CDR3 is TGTGCCAGCAGTTTTGGACAGATTAATCAGCCCCAGCATTTT. Encoded protein: CASSFGQINQPQHF. The V and J genes are TRBV28 and TRBJ1-5; TRBD1 is a possible D gene (6 bases). This CDR3 comprises 14 residues. The V gene's germline CDR1 is MDHEN and CDR2 SYDVKM. V was pared by 3 bases and J by 4 bases, with 10 bases between.